These T cell receptor beta chains were read from a single sample in a study of T cell repertoires in cytomegalovirus infection. Which antigens these TCRs recognize remains unknown. MiXCR, applied by TCRdb to the reads, yields one record per CDR3 protein. This sample carries around 710,000 distinct CDR3 sequences, almost 30% of them seen once, and the ten largest clones take around 14%. The specimen was cultured CD8+ T cells from PBMCs, collected from culture after CMV antigen stimulation. The receptor set was obtained from a human donor in good health (CMV status not recorded). Some clones in this sample may be carry-over from other donors' samples. The CDR3 runs from the conserved cysteine through the conserved F or W. D genes are given only for firm matches. Clone size appears in some rows only: once, few, many, or a class for an expanded clone.

v_call	clone_size	d_call	j_call	cdr3_aa	cdr3_nt
TRBV5-4	NA	NA	TRBJ1-2	CASSLGSADYGYTF	TGTGCCAGCAGCTTGGGGTCGGCAGACTATGGCTACACCTTC
TRBV6-1	NA	NA	TRBJ2-6	CASSSVSGANVLTF	TGTGCCAGCAGTTCAGTTTCTGGGGCCAACGTCCTGACTTTC
TRBV27	NA	NA	TRBJ1-5	CASRTGPEGQPQHF	TGTGCCAGCAGAACAGGTCCCGAGGGACAGCCCCAGCATTTT
TRBV12-3/TRBV12-4	few	TRBD1	TRBJ2-1	CASSFRGQGGKNEQFF	TGTGCCAGCAGTTTTAGGGGACAGGGCGGTAAAAATGAGCAGTTCTTC
TRBV12-3/TRBV12-4	NA	TRBD2	TRBJ2-5	CASSAGTSRGETQYF	TGTGCCAGCAGTGCCGGGACTAGCAGAGGAGAGACCCAGTACTTC
TRBV7-8	few	TRBD2	TRBJ2-1	CASSVQTSGLHNEQFF	TGTGCCAGCAGCGTGCAGACTAGCGGGTTGCACAATGAGCAGTTCTTC
TRBV5-1	NA	NA	TRBJ1-1	CASSPIGPTEAFF	TGCGCCAGCAGCCCCATAGGGCCCACTGAAGCTTTCTTT
TRBV28	NA	NA	TRBJ1-5	CASVGTALSQPQHF	TGTGCCAGCGTCGGGACTGCCTTGAGCCAGCCCCAGCATTTT
TRBV12-3/TRBV12-4	NA	TRBD1	TRBJ1-5	CASRTGQFNQPQHF	TGTGCCAGCAGGACGGGACAGTTCAATCAGCCCCAGCATTTT
TRBV4-3	NA	NA	TRBJ2-2	CASSQKGGHTGELFF	TGCGCCAGCAGCCAAAAGGGGGGACACACCGGGGAGCTGTTTTTT